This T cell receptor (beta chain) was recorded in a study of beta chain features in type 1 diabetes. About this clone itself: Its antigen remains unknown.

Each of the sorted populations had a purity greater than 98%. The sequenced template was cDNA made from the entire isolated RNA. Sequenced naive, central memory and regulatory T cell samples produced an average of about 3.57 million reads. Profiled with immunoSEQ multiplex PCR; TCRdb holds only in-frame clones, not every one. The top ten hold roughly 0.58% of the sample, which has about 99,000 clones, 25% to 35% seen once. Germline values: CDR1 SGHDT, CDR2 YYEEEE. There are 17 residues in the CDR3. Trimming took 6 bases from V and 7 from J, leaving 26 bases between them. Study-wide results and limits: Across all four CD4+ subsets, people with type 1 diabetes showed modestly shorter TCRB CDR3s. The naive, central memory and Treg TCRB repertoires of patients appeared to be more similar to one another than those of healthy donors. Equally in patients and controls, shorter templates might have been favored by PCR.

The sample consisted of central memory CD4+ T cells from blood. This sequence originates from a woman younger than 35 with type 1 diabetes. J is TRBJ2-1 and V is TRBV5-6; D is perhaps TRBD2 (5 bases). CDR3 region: CASTGPVKRSLNNEQFF. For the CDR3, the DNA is TGTGCCAGCACCGGGCCCGTAAAGCGGAGCCTTAATAATGAGCAGTTCTTC.